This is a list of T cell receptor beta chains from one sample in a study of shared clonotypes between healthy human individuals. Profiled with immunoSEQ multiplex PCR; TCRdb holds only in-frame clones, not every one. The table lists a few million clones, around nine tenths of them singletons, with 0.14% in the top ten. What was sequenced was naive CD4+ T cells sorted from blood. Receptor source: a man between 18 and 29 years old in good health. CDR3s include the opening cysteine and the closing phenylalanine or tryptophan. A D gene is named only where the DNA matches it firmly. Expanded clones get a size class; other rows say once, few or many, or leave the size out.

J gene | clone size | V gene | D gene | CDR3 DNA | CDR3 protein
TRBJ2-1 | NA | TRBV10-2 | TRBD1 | TGCGCCAGCAGTGAGTCGAGCAGGGGGAATGAGCAGTTCTTC | CASSESSRGNEQFF
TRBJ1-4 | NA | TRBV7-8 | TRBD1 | TGTGCCAGCAGCTTAAGCCCGACAGGGGTGGGTGAAAAACTGTTTTTT | CASSLSPTGVGEKLFF
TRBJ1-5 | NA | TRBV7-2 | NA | TGTGCCAGCAGCTTAGCGGGCGGAAATCAGCCCCAGCATTTT | CASSLAGGNQPQHF
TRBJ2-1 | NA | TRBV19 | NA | TGTGCCAGTAGTATGGCAGTGTCCTACAATGAGCAGTTCTTC | CASSMAVSYNEQFF
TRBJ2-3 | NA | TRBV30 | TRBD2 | TGTGCCTGGAGTGTATCCCGGACTAGCGGGAGAACAGATACGCAGTATTTT | CAWSVSRTSGRTDTQYF
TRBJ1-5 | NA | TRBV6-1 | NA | TGTGCCAGCAGTGAAGCAATGAACAATCAGCCCCAGCATTTT | CASSEAMNNQPQHF
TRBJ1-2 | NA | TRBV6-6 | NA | TGTGCCAGCAGGGGGCGGGACTCCTATGGCTACACCTTC | CASRGRDSYGYTF
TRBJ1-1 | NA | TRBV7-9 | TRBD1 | TGTGCCAGCAGCAAATCGGACAGGGGGCCGACTGAAGCTTTCTTT | CASSKSDRGPTEAFF
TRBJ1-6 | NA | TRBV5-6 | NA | TGTGCCAGCACCTTTGGGGGAACAGCGGACTATAATTCACCCCTCCACTTT | CASTFGGTADYNSPLHF
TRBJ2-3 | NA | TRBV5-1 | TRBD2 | TGCGCCAGCTCCCCGGGACTAGCGGAAACGCGCACAGATACGCAGTATTTT | CASSPGLAETRTDTQYF
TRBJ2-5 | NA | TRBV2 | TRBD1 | TGTGCCAGCAGTGAAATGACAGGGGGTATTCGGGAGACCCAGTACTTC | CASSEMTGGIRETQYF
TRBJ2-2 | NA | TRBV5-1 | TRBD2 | TGCGCCAGCAGCTTGGCTCAAGCGGGAGCGGGCACCGGGGAGCTGTTTTTT | CASSLAQAGAGTGELFF
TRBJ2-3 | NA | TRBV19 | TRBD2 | TGTGCCAGTAGTTTAGCGGGAGAGACAGATACGCAGTATTTT | CASSLAGETDTQYF
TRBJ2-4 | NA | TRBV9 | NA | TGTGCCAGCAGCCCGCCGGCAGTGTCCAAAAACATTCAGTACTTC | CASSPPAVSKNIQYF
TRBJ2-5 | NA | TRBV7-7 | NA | TGTGCTAGCAGCCTCCTGGGTGGGGGGCAAGAGACCCAGTACTTC | CASSLLGGGQETQYF
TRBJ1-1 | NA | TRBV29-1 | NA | TGCAGCGTTGAGTGGGGGGACGGCACTGAAGCTTTCTTT | CSVEWGDGTEAFF
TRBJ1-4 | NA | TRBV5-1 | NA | TGCGCCAGCAGCTTGTCTGGGGGGGACGGCGAAAAACTGTTTTTT | CASSLSGGDGEKLFF
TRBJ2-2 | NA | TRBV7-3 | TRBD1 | TGTGCCAGCAGCTCCGGACAGGGACCGAACACCGGGGAGCTGTTTTTT | CASSSGQGPNTGELFF
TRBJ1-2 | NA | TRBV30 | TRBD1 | TGTGCCTGGACCCGGACAGGTTATGGCTACACCTTC | CAWTRTGYGYTF
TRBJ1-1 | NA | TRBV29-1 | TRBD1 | TGCAGCGTTGTCGGGGGGCAGTCTCGGGACAGGGGGCGTCTGAACACTGAAGCTTTCTTT | CSVVGGQSRDRGRLNTEAFF
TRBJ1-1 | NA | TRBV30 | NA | TGTGCCTGGAGATCGAGTGACCGGGCGGCTGAAGCTTTCTTT | CAWRSSDRAAEAFF
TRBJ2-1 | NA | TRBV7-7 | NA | TGTGCTAGCAGCTTGGCGGGAAACTCGAATGAGCAGTTCTTC | CASSLAGNSNEQFF
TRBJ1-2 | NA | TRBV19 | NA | TGTGCCAGTAGTATGGTCGACAGCCATGGCTACACCTTC | CASSMVDSHGYTF
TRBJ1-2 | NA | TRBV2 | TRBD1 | TGTGCCAGCAGTACCCAGGGGGTTTATGGCTACACCTTC | CASSTQGVYGYTF
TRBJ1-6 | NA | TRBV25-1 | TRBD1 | TGTGCCAGCAGTGACCCGGCAGGGGGCTCATGGAATTCACCCCTCCACTTT | CASSDPAGGSWNSPLHF
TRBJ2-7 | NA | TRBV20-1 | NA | TGCAGTGCTAGCCAACCAGGAGAGCAGTACTTC | CSASQPGEQYF
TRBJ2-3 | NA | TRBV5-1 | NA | TGCGCCAGCAGGGTTCAGGGACACAGCACAGATACGCAGTATTTT | CASRVQGHSTDTQYF
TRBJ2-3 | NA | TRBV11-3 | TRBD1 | TGTGCCAGCAGCTTAGCACCGGGACAGGGGAAGGATACGCAGTATTTT | CASSLAPGQGKDTQYF
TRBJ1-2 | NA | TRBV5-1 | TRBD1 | TGCGCCAGCAGCCGGGACAGTTTAAGCTACACCTTC | CASSRDSLSYTF
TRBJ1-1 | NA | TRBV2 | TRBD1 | TGTGCCAGCAGGCTTACAGGGGAGGGAGCTTTCTTT | CASRLTGEGAFF
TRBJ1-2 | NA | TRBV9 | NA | TGTGCCAGCAGCGCGGGGGTAAGCTATGGCTACACCTTC | CASSAGVSYGYTF
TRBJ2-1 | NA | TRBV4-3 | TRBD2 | TGCGCCAGCAGCCAAGAACTAGCGACACTCCACAATGAGCAGTTCTTC | CASSQELATLHNEQFF
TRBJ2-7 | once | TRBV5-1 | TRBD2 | TGCGCCAGCAGCACCGGACTAGCGGGAGGGGGGTTCTCCTACGAGCAGTACTTC | CASSTGLAGGGFSYEQYF
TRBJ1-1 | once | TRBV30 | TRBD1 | TGTGCCTGGAGAAGACAGGGGACTGAAGCTTTCTTT | CAWRRQGTEAFF
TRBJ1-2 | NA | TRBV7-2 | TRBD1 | TGTGCCAGCAGCCGGGACAGGGGGAGTGACTACACCTTC | CASSRDRGSDYTF
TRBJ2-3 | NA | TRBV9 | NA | TGTGCCAGCAGCGTAGTCGGTAGTAAACGCACAGATACGCAGTATTTT | CASSVVGSKRTDTQYF
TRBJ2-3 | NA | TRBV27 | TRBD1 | TGTGCCAGCAGAGGGACAGGGAGAGATACGCAGTATTTT | CASRGTGRDTQYF
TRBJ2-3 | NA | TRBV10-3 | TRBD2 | TGTGCCATCAGTCTGGGACTAGCGGGAACAGATACGCAGTATTTT | CAISLGLAGTDTQYF
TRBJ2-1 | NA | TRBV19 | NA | TGTGCCAGTAGAATCACAGGGAGGGGGGATGAGCAGTTCTTC | CASRITGRGDEQFF
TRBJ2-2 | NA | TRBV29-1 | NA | TGCAGCCATCCAGGGGTTACCGGGGAGCTGTTTTTT | CSHPGVTGELFF
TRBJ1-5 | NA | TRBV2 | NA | TGTGCCAGCAGTGAACGTCAGGGAGGCAATCAGCCCCAGCATTTT | CASSERQGGNQPQHF
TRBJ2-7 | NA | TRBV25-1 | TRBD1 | TGTGCCAGCAGTCCCTCCGGGACAGGAGCCTACGAGCAGTACTTC | CASSPSGTGAYEQYF
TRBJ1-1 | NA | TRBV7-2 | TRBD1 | TGTGCCAGCAGCCCGGGGACAGGGAGTGGAGCTTTCTTT | CASSPGTGSGAFF
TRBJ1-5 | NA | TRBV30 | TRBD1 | TGTGCCTGGAGGATACAGGGGGGTAGTCAGCCCCAGCATTTT | CAWRIQGGSQPQHF
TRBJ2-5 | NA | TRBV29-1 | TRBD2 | TGCAGCTTCCGACTAGCGGGAGCGGAGACCCAGTACTTC | CSFRLAGAETQYF
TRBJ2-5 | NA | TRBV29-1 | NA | TGCAGCGTGGCCCGACAGGCGCAAGAGACCCAGTACTTC | CSVARQAQETQYF
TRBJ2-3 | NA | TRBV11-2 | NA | TGTGCCAGCAGCTTAGCATTGGGTCAGCGCACAGATACGCAGTATTTT | CASSLALGQRTDTQYF
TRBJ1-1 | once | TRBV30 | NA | TGTGCCTGGAGGCCGACCGACAGTTCTGAAGCTTTCTTT | CAWRPTDSSEAFF
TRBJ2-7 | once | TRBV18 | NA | TGTGCCAGCTCACCGAACCGAGCCCTCTCCTACGAGCAGTACTTC | CASSPNRALSYEQYF
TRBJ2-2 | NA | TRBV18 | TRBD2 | TGTGCCAGCTCACGTAAGACTAGCGCCCAGGGCACCGGGGAGCTGTTTTTT | CASSRKTSAQGTGELFF
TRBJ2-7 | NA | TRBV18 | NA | TGTGCCAGCTCACCCACTAGGAGCGCCTACGAGCAGTACTTC | CASSPTRSAYEQYF
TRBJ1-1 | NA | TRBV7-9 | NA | TGTGCCAGCATCCTCGGTTTTCCGGGCACTGAAGCTTTCTTT | CASILGFPGTEAFF
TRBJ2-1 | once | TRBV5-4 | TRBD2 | TGTGCCAGCAGCACCTGGACTAGCGGTATCCAAAATGAGCAGTTCTTC | CASSTWTSGIQNEQFF